This entry describes one TCR beta chain. The data were obtained in a study of blood T cells in healthy people across ages. For the second PCR, which ran for about 7 to 11 cycles, a sample-barcoded 5' primer and a J-beta primer mix were used. TCRdb re-called the 5' RACE reads with MiXCR, one entry per CDR3 protein. The sample contains approximately 800,000 distinct CDR3 sequences, nearly 60% of which appear only once. Germline-derived CDR1 and CDR2 are DFQATT and SNEGSKA (reference sequence). CDR3 length equals 13 residues. The rearrangement links TRBV20-1 to TRBJ2-1; TRBD1 agrees at 11 bases. Material: blood. The clonotype originates from a man aged 30-40 years in good health. The CDR3 protein is CRFWDRGSNEQFF. CDR3 coding DNA: TGCAGATTCTGGGACAGGGGGTCCAATGAGCAGTTCTTC.